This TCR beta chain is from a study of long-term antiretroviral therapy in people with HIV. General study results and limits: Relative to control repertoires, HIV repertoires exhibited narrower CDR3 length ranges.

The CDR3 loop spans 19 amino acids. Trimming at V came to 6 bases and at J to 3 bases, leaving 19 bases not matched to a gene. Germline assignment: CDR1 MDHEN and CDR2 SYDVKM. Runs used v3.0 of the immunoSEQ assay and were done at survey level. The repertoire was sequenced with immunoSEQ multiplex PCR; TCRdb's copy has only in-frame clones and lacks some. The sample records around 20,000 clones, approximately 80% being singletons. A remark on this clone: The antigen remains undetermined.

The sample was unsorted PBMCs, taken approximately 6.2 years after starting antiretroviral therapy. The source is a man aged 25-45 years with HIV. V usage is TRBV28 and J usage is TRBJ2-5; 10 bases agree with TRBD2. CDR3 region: CASSPVLAGAPLTEETQYF. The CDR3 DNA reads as TGTGCCAGCAGCCCCGTGCTAGCGGGAGCCCCCTTAACGGAAGAGACCCAGTACTTC.